The present entry profiles one TCR beta chain with its context. Its antigen remains unidentified. Germline V CDR1 and CDR2: SGDLS, YYNGEE. CDR3 length equals 16 residues. V shed 3 bases, J shed 5 bases, and the junction held 6 bases outside the gene matches. The table came from immunoSEQ multiplex PCR; TCRdb's copy has only in-frame clones and leaves some out. This repertoire shows under 40,000 clones, roughly 90% found once; its top ten account for roughly 0.096%. The naive gate required viable CD3+CD4+ or CD3+CD8+ cells with CCR7+CD45RA+CD45RO-CD95-CD27+CD28+ phenotype. The related graft donor's blood sample was taken on the day of bone marrow donation. This specimen comes from a study of T cells after posttransplantation cyclophosphamide. Findings of the study overall: Skin or GI-infiltrating T cells shared few TRB sequences with blood.

What was sequenced was naive CD4+ T cells sorted from blood. The gene calls are TRBV9 and TRBJ2-2, with 11 bases identical to TRBD1. This clonotype was obtained from a man younger than 45 in good health and a related stem cell transplant donor. CDR3 bases: TGTGCCAGCAGCGAACATGGACAGGGGGCGACCGGGGAGCTGTTTTTT. As protein: CASSEHGQGATGELFF.